The 19 T cell receptor beta chains listed next were all sequenced from one sample in a study of T cells after yellow fever vaccination. Each CDR3 protein is one row after TCRdb ran MiXCR on the 5' RACE reads. The sample lists 200,000 to 300,000 distinct CDR3 sequences; 13% were seen once. The sample was CD4+ T cells sorted from PBMCs, taken 45 days after the yellow fever booster vaccination. All receptors derive from a man younger than 45 who received the YFV17D yellow fever vaccine.

This clonotype was observed many times. This chain links TRBV20-1 with TRBJ1-2; D perhaps matches TRBD1 (5 bases). The V gene lost 4 bases and the J gene lost 8 bases, with 11 bases spanning the gap. Germline CDR1 and CDR2: DFQATT and SNEGSKA (reference sequence). The CDR3 is made up of 11 amino acids. CDR3 bases: TGCAGTGCTATTCTGGGGGTCGGCTACACCTTC. Amino acid sequence: CSAILGVGYTF.

This clonotype has more than one count but fewer than ten. The chain couples TRBV7-8 to TRBJ2-1; no reliable D call. Germline V gene data show CDR1 as SGHVS and CDR2 as FQNEAQ. The CDR3 contains 16 residues. Trimming shortened V by 2 bases and J by 4 bases, and 15 bases separated the two germline ends. The CDR3 coding sequence is TGTGCCAGCAGCTTATGGTTCCCGGATCAATACAATGAGCAGTTCTTC. It specifies CASSLWFPDQYNEQFF.

This clonotype occurred a few times. This chain joins TRBV5-1 and TRBJ2-7, with a possible D match to TRBD1 (6 bases). The germline V gene encodes CDR1 SGHRS and CDR2 YFSETQ. The V and J ends lost 4 bases and 1 base respectively, with 15 bases between them. CDR3 length: 15 residues. The CDR3 region is CASSPHPGASYEQYF. The CDR3 coding sequence is TGCGCCAGCAGCCCCCATCCAGGGGCATCCTACGAGCAGTACTTC. Combining the CDR3 with reference TRBV5-1 and TRBJ2-7 gives the whole variable domain KAGVTQTPRYLIKTRGQQVTLSCSPISGHRSVSWYQQTPGQGLQFLFEYFSETQRNKGNFPGRFSGRQFSNSRSEMNVSTLELGDSALYLCASSPHPGASYEQYFGPGTRLTVT.

CDR3 protein: CASSLAYSYNEQFF. The CDR3 DNA reads TGTGCCAGCTCACTAGCGTACTCCTACAATGAGCAGTTCTTC. The chain links TRBV12-3 or TRBV12-4 to TRBJ2-1; 7 bases fit TRBD2. V dropped 8 bases and J dropped 0; count of bases not matched to a gene: 4. This CDR3 spans 14 amino acids.

The V call is TRBV3-1, the J call TRBJ2-7; 11 bases align to TRBD2. The CDR3 consists of 16 residues. The germline V gene has CDR1 LGHDT and CDR2 YNNKEL (reference sequence). The V and J ends lost 4 bases and 8 bases, in that order; junction bases with no gene match: 13. The CDR3 DNA sequence: TGTGCCAGCAGCCCTTCAATAGCGGGAGGGCCGATGAAGCAGTACTTC. Its translation is CASSPSIAGGPMKQYF.

This clonotype was counted only a few times. The rearrangement uses TRBV5-1 and TRBJ2-1; 9 positions match TRBD1. Losses at the gene ends were 0 bases for V and 4 bases for J; bases not matched to a gene: 2. This CDR3 spans 15 amino acids. Germline V gene data show CDR1 as SGHRS and CDR2 as YFSETQ. The CDR3 sequence: CASSLEQGAYNEQFF. The CDR3, as DNA: TGCGCCAGCAGCTTGGAACAGGGGGCTTACAATGAGCAGTTCTTC.

This clonotype came up a few times. V is TRBV11-2 and J is TRBJ2-5; 12 positions agree with TRBD2. The CDR3 totals 18 residues. V lost 5 bases and J lost 5; bases outside the gene matches: 15. Germline CDR1 is SGHAT and CDR2 is FQNNGV. CDR3 nucleotide sequence: TGTGCCAGCAGCACCCCTAGCGGGAGGGCCCGTGTTGTTGAGACCCAGTACTTC. This translates into CASSTPSGRARVVETQYF.

The V gene is TRBV7-2, the J gene TRBJ1-6, with 8 bases identical to TRBD1. The V gene end was trimmed by 6 bases and the J gene end by 10 bases; junction bases not matched to a gene: 8. Germline CDR1 reads SGHTA; CDR2 reads FQGNSA. The CDR3 is 14 residues long. The CDR3 loop reads CASRPGQGTSPLHF. CDR3 coding DNA: TGTGCCAGCAGACCAGGACAGGGAACCTCACCCCTCCACTTT.

This clonotype turned up a few times. The V call is TRBV5-6, the J call TRBJ2-1, with D perhaps matching TRBD2 (6 bases). Germline CDR1 and CDR2: SGHDT and YYEEEE. The CDR3 is made up of 14 amino acids. V lost 4 bases to trimming and J lost 10 bases, with 18 bases between them. The CDR3 nucleotides are TGTGCCAGCAGCCGACGACTAGTGGAGGTCGAGCAGTTCTTC. It yields the protein CASSRRLVEVEQFF.

The chain employs TRBV7-3 and TRBJ2-1; 8 positions agree with TRBD1. This CDR3 has 13 amino acids. Germline lookup yields CDR1 SGHTA and CDR2 FQGTGA. J was trimmed by 7 bases and V by 5 bases; bases with no gene match: 4. This CDR3 reads CASSPGGANEQFF. For the CDR3, the DNA is TGTGCCAGCAGCCCAGGGGGCGCGAATGAGCAGTTCTTC.

The rearrangement uses TRBV10-3 and TRBJ2-5; D may be TRBD1 (5 bases). Germline V gives CDR1 ENHRY, CDR2 SYGVKD. V lost 0 bases, J lost 3 bases, and 8 bases lay in between. The CDR3 runs to 14 residues. CDR3 DNA: TGTGCCATCAGTGAGTCGAAGGGGAAAGAGACCCAGTACTTC. Protein sequence: CAISESKGKETQYF.

This clonotype was seen a handful of times. The chain carries TRBV15 and TRBJ1-4, with D perhaps matching TRBD1 (6 bases). This CDR3 has 14 residues. Per germline, CDR1 LNHNV and CDR2 YYDKDF (reference sequence). V was pared by 3 bases and J by 4 bases, with 9 bases between. The chain's CDR3 is CATSSDRFNEKLFF. The CDR3 nucleotides are TGTGCCACCAGCAGTGACAGGTTTAATGAAAAACTGTTTTTT.

The CDR3 DNA reads as TGTGCCAGCAGTTACTCGGCTAGCGGCCTTTACAATGAGCAGTTCTTC. Protein: CASSYSASGLYNEQFF. The chain employs TRBV6-5 and TRBJ2-1, with 7 bases that match TRBD2. Germline CDR1 MNHEY, CDR2 SVGAGI. J lost 4 bases, V lost 0 bases, and 6 bases had no gene match. This CDR3 has 16 residues.

The J gene is TRBJ1-2, the V gene TRBV19; weak D call: TRBD1 (5 bases). Trimming left V 10 bases short and J 4 bases short, with 16 bases between. Per germline, CDR1 LNHDA and CDR2 SQIVND (reference sequence). The CDR3 extends over 13 amino acids. This chain's CDR3 is CATHQGAGYGYTF. In DNA form, the CDR3 reads TGTGCCACGCATCAGGGCGCCGGCTATGGCTACACCTTC.

This clonotype has just a few counts. This rearrangement joins TRBV7-2 to TRBJ1-5, with D maybe TRBD1 (6 bases). The V end was cut by 5 bases, the J end by 6 bases, with 17 bases between. Looked up from germline, CDR1 is SGHTA and CDR2 is FQGNSA. The length of the CDR3 is 15 residues. The CDR3: CASSLYWTAGQPQHF. Here the CDR3 DNA reads TGTGCCAGCAGCCTATATTGGACAGCTGGTCAGCCCCAGCATTTT.

The rearrangement links TRBV18 to TRBJ2-5; 9 bases align to TRBD1. Germline CDR1 KGHSH, CDR2 LQKENI. Trimming at V came to 5 bases and at J to 3 bases, leaving 4 bases not matched to a gene. This CDR3 is built from 14 residues. CDR3 sequence: CASSGTGSEETQYF. The CDR3 DNA is TGTGCCAGCTCAGGGACAGGGAGCGAAGAGACCCAGTACTTC.

There are a few counts of this clonotype. The genes are TRBV7-2 and TRBJ2-5; D might be TRBD2 (5 bases). V dropped 5 bases and J dropped 5 bases, with 9 bases sitting between them. The CDR3 consists of 12 residues. Germline values: CDR1 SGHTA, CDR2 FQGNSA. CDR3 nucleotides: TGTGCCAGCAGCGCGGCTAGCGAGACCCAGTACTTC. It codes for CASSAASETQYF. The whole variable domain, remainder taken from reference TRBV7-2 and TRBJ2-5, is GAGVSQSPSNKVTEKGKDVELRCDPISGHTALYWYRQSLGQGLEFLIYFQGNSAPDKSGLPSDRFSAERTGGSVSTLTIQRTQQEDSAVYLCASSAASETQYFGPGTRLLVL.

This clonotype has more than one count but fewer than ten. The V and J genes are TRBV27 and TRBJ2-3; D not certain. Trimming took off 0 bases at V and 3 bases at J, with 4 bases between the two ends. Germline CDR1 MNHEY, CDR2 SMNVEV (reference sequence). The CDR3 length is 13 residues. The CDR3 protein is CASSLSRTDTQYF. As DNA, the CDR3 is TGTGCCAGCAGTTTATCGAGGACAGATACGCAGTATTTT.

To note about this clonotype: An end of the junction differs from the germline gene, which may be a read error. The rearrangement uses TRBV15 and TRBJ2-5; D not resolved. The CDR3 sequence is 13 residues long. Germline loops: CDR1 LNHNV, CDR2 YYDKDF (reference sequence). The CDR3 region is CAASRDWGETQYF. The CDR3 coding sequence is TGTGCCGCCAGCAGAGATTGGGGAGAGACCCAGTACTTC. The complete variable domain, with remaining parts taken from reference TRBV15 and TRBJ2-5, reads DAMVIQNPRYQVTQFGKPVTLSCSQTLNHNVMYWYQQKSSQAPKLLFHYYDKDFNNEADTPDNFQSRRPNTSFCFLDIRSPGLGDTAMYLCAASRDWGETQYFGPGTRLLVL.